This T cell receptor beta chain was recorded in a study of T cells in localized non-small cell lung cancer. Points from the study as a whole: The appearance of a median about 60 of the top 100 tumor clones was seen in adjacent lung. The greatest T cell clonality was found in uninvolved adjacent lung (higher than in tumor).

A few counts support this clone. Its antigen remains unidentified. Only in-frame clones appear in the TCRdb table, and some are missing; sequencing was by immunoSEQ multiplex PCR. The table records about 7,300 clones, 20% to 25% of them present only once. Germline V gene lookup returns CDR1 SGHNT and CDR2 YENEEA. The V gene lost 5 bases and the J gene lost 4 bases, with 14 bases spanning the gap. This CDR3 contains 14 residues. The J gene is TRBJ1-2, the V gene TRBV11-3, with D maybe TRBD1 (5 bases). The receptor's source is a man aged 35-75 years with stage III squamous cell lung carcinoma. The sequencing here drew on lung tumor tissue, taken before any cancer treatment. The CDR3, as DNA: TGTGCCAGCAGCCCCCGACAGCGCATCTATGGCTACACCTTC. Translated: CASSPRQRIYGYTF.